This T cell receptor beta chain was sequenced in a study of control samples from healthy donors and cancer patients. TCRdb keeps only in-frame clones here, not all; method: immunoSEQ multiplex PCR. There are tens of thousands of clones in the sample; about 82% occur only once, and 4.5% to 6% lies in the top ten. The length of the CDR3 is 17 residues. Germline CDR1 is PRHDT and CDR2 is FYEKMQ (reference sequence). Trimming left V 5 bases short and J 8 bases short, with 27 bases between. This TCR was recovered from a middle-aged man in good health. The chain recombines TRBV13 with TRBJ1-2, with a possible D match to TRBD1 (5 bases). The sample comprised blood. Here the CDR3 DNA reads TGTGCCAGCAGCCGAACCCCCCCTGGGCAGGGTGTATACGGCTACACCTTC. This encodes CASSRTPPGQGVYGYTF.